The next 10 T cell receptor beta chains were all read from a single sample in a study of blood T cells in healthy people across ages. It was with a sample-barcoded 5' primer and a J-beta primer mix that a second PCR of roughly 7 to 12 cycles was run. TCRdb reprocessed the 5' RACE reads via MiXCR and lists one record per CDR3 protein. This table holds about 690,000 distinct CDR3 sequences, 40% to 50% found once. The sequenced sample consisted of blood. The origin of the receptors is an elderly man in good health.

This clonotype is a singleton in its sample. V is TRBV5-1 and J is TRBJ2-5, with D unclear. This CDR3 contains 14 residues. Deletions cut 4 bases from V and 2 bases from J, with 12 bases between. Germline CDR1 is SGHRS and CDR2 is YFSETQ. The CDR3 loop is CASSPAWVQETQYF. The CDR3 DNA sequence: TGCGCCAGCAGCCCGGCATGGGTACAAGAGACCCAGTACTTC.

The chain joins TRBV2 to TRBJ2-7; TRBD1 agrees at 9 bases. The trim removed 5 bases at V and 6 bases at J, leaving 8 bases unmatched. This CDR3 region has 14 residues. Germline V gives CDR1 SNHLY, CDR2 FYNNEI. CDR3 region: CASSYPGQGVEQYF. The CDR3 bases are TGTGCCAGCAGTTATCCGGGACAGGGTGTCGAGCAGTACTTC.

This clonotype was seen a few times. V is TRBV12-3 or TRBV12-4 and J is TRBJ2-5; no reliable D call. The V end lost 5 bases, the J end lost 5 bases, and 15 bases lay between the germline ends. CDR3 length equals 14 residues. The CDR3 nucleotides are TGTGCCAGCAGTGCCTCGAGTCGAAGGGAGACCCAGTACTTC. Its translation is CASSASSRRETQYF.

The chain employs TRBV3-1 and TRBJ2-7; 11 bases fit TRBD1. The CDR3 is made up of 16 amino acids. Per germline, CDR1 LGHDT and CDR2 YNNKEL (reference sequence). Trimming took 6 bases from V and 3 from J; bases not matched to a gene: 10. DNA of the CDR3: TGTGCCAGCAGTGGAGGACAGGGGGCCTTTAACTACGAGCAGTACTTC. Its protein is CASSGGQGAFNYEQYF.

The chain recombines TRBV6-1 with TRBJ2-3; D is unresolved. Trimming shortened V by 2 bases and J by 0 bases, and 9 bases separated the two germline ends. The CDR3 has 15 amino acids. CDR1 is MNHNS and CDR2 is SASEGT in the germline V gene. CDR3 DNA sequence: TGTGCCAGCAGTGAAACAGCTACTAGCACAGATACGCAGTATTTT. Protein product: CASSETATSTDTQYF.

This clonotype came up a few times. As DNA, the CDR3 is TGTGCCAGCAGCCTCAGGACTAGCGGGGGACCGACTAGCACAGATACGCAGTATTTT. It yields the protein CASSLRTSGGPTSTDTQYF. The V call is TRBV5-8, the J call TRBJ2-3, with 13 positions matching TRBD2. The CDR3 spans 19 residues. Trimming took 4 bases from V and 0 from J; bases not matched to a gene: 11. Germline assignment: CDR1 SGHTS and CDR2 YDEGEE.

As DNA, the CDR3 is TGCGCCAGCAGCTCTAGCGGGAGCTCCTACAATGAGCAGTACTTC. It specifies CASSSSGSSYNEQYF. The V gene is TRBV5-1, the J gene TRBJ2-1; TRBD2 aligns across 10 bases. The J call may be mistaken, given a closer DNA end match to TRBJ2-7. Per germline, CDR1 SGHRS and CDR2 YFSETQ. The CDR3 length is 15 residues.

The chain has TRBV20-1 and TRBJ2-5; D remains ambiguous. The V and J ends lost 5 bases and 10 bases respectively, with 23 bases between them. Germline V gene lookup returns CDR1 DFQATT and CDR2 SNEGSKA (reference sequence). The CDR3 has 14 amino acids. The CDR3 nucleotides read TGCAGTGCTGAACTTCCGGGCGCTGGGTACGGCCAGTACTTC. Amino acids: CSAELPGAGYGQYF.

Remarks on this clonotype: An end of the junction differs from the germline gene, which may be a read error. V and J are TRBV7-6 and TRBJ1-1, with 7 positions matching TRBD1. The germline V gene encodes CDR1 SGHVS and CDR2 FNYEAQ. CDR3 size: 13 residues. The chain's CDR3 is CACSLAGGTEAFF. CDR3 nucleotides: TGTGCCTGCAGCTTAGCAGGGGGCACTGAAGCTTTCTTT.

In this sample, this clonotype turned up many times. The CDR3 DNA reads as TGCAGCGTTGAAGGGCAGGGGCGGTCTGGGGCCAACGTCCTGACTTTC. The encoded protein is CSVEGQGRSGANVLTF. The rearrangement joins TRBV29-1 to TRBJ2-6; weak D call: TRBD1 (6 bases). The germline V and J ends were trimmed by 1 base and 1 base, with 11 bases remaining between them. CDR3 length: 16 amino acids. Germline V CDR1 and CDR2: SQVTM, ANQGSEA.